This paragraph covers one T cell receptor beta chain sequence. Its target is unknown. Subsequent to a culture period of under twelve days, CD4+ T cells were isolated. According to the study, vaccine recipients showed no prior SARS-CoV-2 infection and negative nucleocapsid antibodies. Libraries were prepared by immunoSEQ multiplex PCR; TCRdb keeps only in-frame clonotypes and omits some of them. The sample has some 26,000 clones, roughly 73% seen once; the top ten hold 11%. These data originate in a study of vaccination effects on CD4 cells after COVID-19. Study-wide findings and caveats: Researchers report that only 1 of 255 vaccine-induced clones in healthy vaccinees cross-reacted with common cold coronaviruses.

The CDR3 runs to 16 residues. The germline CDR1 and CDR2 sequences are SGHTA and FQGTGA. The junction had 4 bases not matched to a gene; V was cut back by 3 bases and J by 1 base. The specimen was CD4+ T cells from PBMCs cultured without peptide, collected before COVID-19 vaccination. The J gene is TRBJ2-2, the V gene TRBV7-3, with 8 bases aligning to TRBD1. The origin of this receptor is a human donor who received a COVID-19 vaccine. The CDR3 loop is CASSFPDRGNTGELFF. The CDR3 DNA is TGTGCCAGCAGCTTCCCAGACAGGGGGAACACCGGGGAGCTGTTTTTT.